This T cell receptor beta chain was sequenced for a study of shared clonotypes between healthy human individuals. The CDR3 has 15 amino acids. Trimming cost V 3 bases and J 2 bases; bases outside gene matches: 3. Germline V gives CDR1 KGHSH, CDR2 LQKENI. Only in-frame clones appear in the TCRdb table, and some are missing; sequencing was by immunoSEQ multiplex PCR. The sample gives millions of clones, roughly 93% of which show up once; 0.39% is in the top ten. A word on this clone: The sample has other DNA sequences that encode this CDR3 too.

The chain has TRBV18 and TRBJ2-3; 9 bases line up with TRBD2. Input material: naive CD4+ T cells from PBMCs. As to subset: CD45RA+ positively selected. The source of this sequence is a man aged 18 to 35 in good health. Some clones in this sample may be carry-over from other donors' samples. The CDR3 loop is CASSPGLASTDTQYF. The CDR3, as DNA: TGTGCCAGCTCACCGGGACTAGCTTCCACAGATACGCAGTATTTT.